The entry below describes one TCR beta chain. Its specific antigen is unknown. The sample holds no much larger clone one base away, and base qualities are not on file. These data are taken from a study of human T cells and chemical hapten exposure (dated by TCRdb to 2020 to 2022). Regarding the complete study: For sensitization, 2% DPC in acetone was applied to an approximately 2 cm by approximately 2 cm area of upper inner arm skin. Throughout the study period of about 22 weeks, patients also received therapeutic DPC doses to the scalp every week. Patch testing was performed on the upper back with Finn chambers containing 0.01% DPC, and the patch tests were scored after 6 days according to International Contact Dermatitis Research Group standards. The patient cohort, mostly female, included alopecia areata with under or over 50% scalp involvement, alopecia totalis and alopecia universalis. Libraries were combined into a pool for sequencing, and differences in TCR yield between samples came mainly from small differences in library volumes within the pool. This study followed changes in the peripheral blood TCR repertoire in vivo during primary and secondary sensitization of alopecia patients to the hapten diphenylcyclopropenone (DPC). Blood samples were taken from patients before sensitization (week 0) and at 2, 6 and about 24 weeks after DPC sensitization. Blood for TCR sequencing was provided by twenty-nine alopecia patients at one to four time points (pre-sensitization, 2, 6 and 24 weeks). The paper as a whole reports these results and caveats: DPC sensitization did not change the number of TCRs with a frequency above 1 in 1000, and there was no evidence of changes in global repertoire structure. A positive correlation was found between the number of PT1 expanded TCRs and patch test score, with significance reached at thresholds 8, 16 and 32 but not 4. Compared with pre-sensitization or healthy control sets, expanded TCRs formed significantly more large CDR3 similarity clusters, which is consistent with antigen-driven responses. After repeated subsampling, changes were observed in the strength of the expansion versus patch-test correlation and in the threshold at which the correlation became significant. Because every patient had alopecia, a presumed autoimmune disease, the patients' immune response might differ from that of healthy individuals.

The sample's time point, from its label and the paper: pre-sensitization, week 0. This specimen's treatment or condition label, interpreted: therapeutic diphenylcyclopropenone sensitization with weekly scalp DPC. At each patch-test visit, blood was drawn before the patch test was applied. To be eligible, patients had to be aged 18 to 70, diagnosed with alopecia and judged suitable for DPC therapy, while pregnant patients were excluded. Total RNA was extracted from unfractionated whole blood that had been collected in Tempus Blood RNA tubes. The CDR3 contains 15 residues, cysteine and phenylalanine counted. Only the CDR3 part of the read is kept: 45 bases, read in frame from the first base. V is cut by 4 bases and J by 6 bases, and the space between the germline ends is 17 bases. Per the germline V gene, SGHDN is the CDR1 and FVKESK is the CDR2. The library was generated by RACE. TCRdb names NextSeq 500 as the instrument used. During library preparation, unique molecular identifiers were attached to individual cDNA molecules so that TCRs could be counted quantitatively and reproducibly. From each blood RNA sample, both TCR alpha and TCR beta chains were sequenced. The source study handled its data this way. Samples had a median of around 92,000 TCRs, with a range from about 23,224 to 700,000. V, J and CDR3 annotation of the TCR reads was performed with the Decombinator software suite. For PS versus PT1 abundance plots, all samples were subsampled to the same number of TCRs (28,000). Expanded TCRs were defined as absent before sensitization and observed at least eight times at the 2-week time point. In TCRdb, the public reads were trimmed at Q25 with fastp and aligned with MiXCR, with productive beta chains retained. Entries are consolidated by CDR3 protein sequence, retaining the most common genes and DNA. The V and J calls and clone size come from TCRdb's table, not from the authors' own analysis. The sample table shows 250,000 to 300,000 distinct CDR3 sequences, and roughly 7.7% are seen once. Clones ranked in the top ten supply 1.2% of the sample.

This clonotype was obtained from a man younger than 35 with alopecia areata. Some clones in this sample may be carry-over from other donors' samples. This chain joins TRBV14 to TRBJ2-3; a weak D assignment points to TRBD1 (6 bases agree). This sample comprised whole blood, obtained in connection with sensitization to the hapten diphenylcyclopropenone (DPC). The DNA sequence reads TGTGCCAGCAGCCGGACGGACAGACCCGGGGATACGCAGTATTTT. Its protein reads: CASSRTDRPGDTQYF.